The next 22 T cell receptor beta chains were all read from a single sample in a study of regulatory T cells in long-lasting Graves disease. Time point given: persistent/refractory GD, antithyroid drugs over 5 years with positive TRAb. PBMCs provided the RNA from which the TCR library was made. Arm-PCR of CDR3 regions and iRepertoire HTBI primers were used to build TCR beta libraries. A single record per CDR3 protein comes from TCRdb applying MiXCR to the multiplex PCR reads. Among around 450,000 distinct CDR3 sequences listed, under 25% were seen once. The sample in question was peripheral blood mononuclear cells (PBMCs), obtained when the disease was refractory, from a patient treated with antithyroid drugs. All receptors come from a female donor with Graves disease.

The chain carries TRBV7-3 and TRBJ1-1, with D maybe TRBD1 (5 bases). Trimming took off 1 base at V and 1 base at J, with 16 bases between the two ends. CDR3 length equals 17 residues. Per the germline V gene, CDR1 is SGHTA and CDR2 is FQGTGA. The CDR3 reads CASSLNSWGQGNTEAFF. CDR3 bases: TGTGCCAGCAGCTTAAATTCATGGGGTCAGGGGAACACTGAAGCTTTCTTT.

As regards this clonotype: The junction does not match germline at one end; this may be a read error. V gene TRBV29-1 combines with J gene TRBJ2-4, with 10 bases identical to TRBD2. The CDR3 totals 13 residues. CDR1 is SQVTM, CDR2 ANQGSEA, per germline. The CDR3 nucleotides read TGCAGCGTTGAGGAGCGGGAGGGCAAAAATACCATCTTC. Protein product: CSVEEREGKNTIF.

This clonotype was detected a few times. J is TRBJ1-2 and V is TRBV5-1, with no clear D. The CDR3 runs to 14 residues. Trimming stripped 4 bases from V and 4 bases from J, with 14 bases between. CDR1 and CDR2 from the germline V gene are SGHRS and YFSETQ. CDR3 nucleotide sequence: TGCGCCAGCAGCCATCTTTCCGCCGGCTATGGCTACACCTTC. The encoded protein is CASSHLSAGYGYTF. Full variable domain (rest looked up from reference TRBV5-1 and TRBJ1-2): KAGVTQTPRYLIKTRGQQVTLSCSPISGHRSVSWYQQTPGQGLQFLFEYFSETQRNKGNFPGRFSGRQFSNSRSEMNVSTLELGDSALYLCASSHLSAGYGYTFGSGTRLTVV.

The chain links TRBV28 to TRBJ2-5; D might be TRBD1 or TRBD2, each matching 6 bases. Germline V gene data show CDR1 as MDHEN and CDR2 as SYDVKM. V was clipped by 8 bases and J by 5 bases, with 18 bases between them. This CDR3 has 14 residues. Here the CDR3 reads CASSPRGRKETQYF. The DNA for the CDR3 is TGTGCCAGCTCCCCTCGGGGGCGTAAGGAGACCCAGTACTTC.

Note on this clonotype: A much larger clone differs by one base, so this may be a read error. The CDR3 nucleotides are TGCAGTGCTCCGATCAGGGGCAGGGTCGGCTACACCTTC. It translates to CSAPIRGRVGYTF. The chain uses TRBV20-1 and TRBJ1-2, with D possibly being TRBD1 (6 bases). The V gene lost 5 bases and the J gene lost 8 bases, with 18 bases spanning the gap. The CDR3 totals 13 residues. Per the germline V gene, CDR1 is DFQATT and CDR2 is SNEGSKA (reference sequence).

The J gene is TRBJ2-5, the V gene TRBV20-1, with a possible D match to TRBD2 (5 bases). The V gene lost 1 base and the J gene lost 2 bases, with 8 bases spanning the gap. This CDR3 has 13 amino acids. CDR1 and CDR2 (germline): DFQATT, SNEGSKA (reference sequence). Here the CDR3 DNA reads TGCAGTGCTAGAGGGGAGAATCAAGAGACCCAGTACTTC. It codes for CSARGENQETQYF.

This clonotype was counted a few times. This chain uses TRBV28 with TRBJ2-2; no reliable D call. The CDR3 is 12 residues long. V was shortened by 6 bases and J by 7 bases, with 9 bases between the two germline ends. The germline CDR1 and CDR2 sequences are MDHEN and SYDVKM. The CDR3 DNA is TGTGCCAGCAGCGATTATTACGGGGAGCTGTTTTTT. It translates to CASSDYYGELFF.

Only a few counts were recorded for this clonotype. The chain recombines TRBV5-1 with TRBJ2-7; 13 bases are a match to TRBD2. The CDR3 consists of 19 residues. Germline-derived CDR1 and CDR2 are SGHRS and YFSETQ. Losses at the gene ends were 4 bases for V and 2 bases for J; bases not matched to a gene: 15. The CDR3 spells CASSRLRLAGGAVAYEQYF. The CDR3 nucleotides are TGCGCCAGCAGCAGACTTCGACTAGCGGGAGGCGCCGTCGCCTACGAGCAGTACTTC. Complete variable domain (other parts from reference TRBV5-1 and TRBJ2-7): KAGVTQTPRYLIKTRGQQVTLSCSPISGHRSVSWYQQTPGQGLQFLFEYFSETQRNKGNFPGRFSGRQFSNSRSEMNVSTLELGDSALYLCASSRLRLAGGAVAYEQYFGPGTRLTVT.

This clonotype was observed at least ten times. The chain carries TRBV9 and TRBJ2-6; D not certain. V was clipped by 3 bases and J by 13 bases, with 8 bases between them. CDR3 length equals 11 residues. Germline V CDR1 and CDR2: SGDLS, YYNGEE. DNA of the CDR3: TGTGCCAGCAGCGGCCCCCGAGTCCTGACTTTC. Protein product: CASSGPRVLTF.

This clonotype was seen just once. A much larger clone lies one base from this, so it may be a read error. The chain employs TRBV6-5 and TRBJ2-5, with 7 bases aligning to TRBD1. There are 14 residues in the CDR3. Germline V lookup: CDR1 MNHEY, CDR2 SVGAGI. CDR3 amino acids: CASSYGQGTETRYF. CDR3 nucleotides: TGTGCCAGCAGTTATGGTCAGGGGACAGAGACCCGGTACTTC.

In the case of this clonotype: A read error may be the cause here, since a much bigger clone is one base away. The chain joins TRBV6-5 to TRBJ2-7, with D unclear. The CDR3 has 14 amino acids. The germline gives CDR1 MNHEY, CDR2 SVGAGI. As DNA, the CDR3 is TGTGTCAGCAGTTACGAGGATAGCTCCTACGAGCAGTACTTC. Translated: CVSSYEDSSYEQYF.

This clonotype was found many times. This rearrangement joins TRBV12-3 or TRBV12-4 to TRBJ1-2; tentatively, D is TRBD1 (6 bases). Between the trimmed V and J ends, which lost 5 bases and 6 bases, there was a span of 10 bases. There are 12 residues in the CDR3. CDR3 loop: CASSPGVDGYTF. Here the CDR3 DNA reads TGTGCCAGCAGTCCAGGGGTTGATGGCTACACCTTC.

This clonotype was seen only a few times. J is TRBJ2-5 and V is TRBV19; D is possibly TRBD1 (7 bases). Trimming cost V 0 bases and J 5 bases, with 16 bases left between them. Germline V gives CDR1 LNHDA, CDR2 SQIVND (reference sequence). The CDR3 has 16 amino acids. The CDR3 here is CASSIEAGGTGETQYF. DNA for the CDR3: TGTGCCAGTAGTATAGAGGCAGGGGGGACGGGGGAGACCCAGTACTTC.

This clonotype was recorded at least ten times. V gene TRBV12-3 or TRBV12-4 combines with J gene TRBJ1-1; D is uncertain. V shed 5 bases and J shed 0 bases, with 4 bases lying between them. The CDR3 is 12 residues long. The CDR3 nucleotides are TGTGCCAGCAGTGAGGTGAACACTGAAGCTTTCTTT. As protein: CASSEVNTEAFF.

In nucleotides, the CDR3 is TGTGCCAGCAGTTTAGGGGGTAGGGTTAATGAAAAACTGTTTTTT. This codes for CASSLGGRVNEKLFF. The chain has TRBV12-3 or TRBV12-4 and TRBJ1-4, with D unclear. Trimming took 1 base from V and 4 from J, leaving 10 bases between them. The CDR3 is 15 residues long.

This clonotype has just a few counts. The germline gene is not matched at one end of the junction; a read error may be the cause. This chain joins TRBV29-1 and TRBJ2-2, with D possibly matching TRBD2 (5 bases). This CDR3 comprises 14 residues. Germline CDR1 reads SQVTM; CDR2 reads ANQGSEA. In DNA, the CDR3 is TGCAACGTTGAAGAGAGGGCGAACACCGGGGAGCTGTTTTTT. It encodes CNVEERANTGELFF.

The V call is TRBV10-3, the J call TRBJ1-1; the D gene is possibly TRBD1 (6 bases). Germline CDR1 is ENHRY and CDR2 is SYGVKD. The CDR3 extends over 14 amino acids. Deletions cut 6 bases from V and 3 bases from J, with 14 bases between. The CDR3, as DNA: TGTGCCATCAGGAACAGGGAGGAGTACACTGAAGCTTTCTTT. As protein: CAIRNREEYTEAFF.

V and J are TRBV7-2 and TRBJ1-2; D is perhaps TRBD1 (5 bases). This CDR3 comprises 14 residues. Deletions cut 3 bases from V and 4 bases from J, with 12 bases between. Looked up from germline, CDR1 is SGHTA and CDR2 is FQGNSA. The CDR3, as DNA: TGTGCCAGCAGCTTTACCCCAGGGCCCTATGGCTACACCTTC. Protein: CASSFTPGPYGYTF.

This clonotype has a count of ten or more. The chain joins TRBV7-3 to TRBJ2-5; TRBD2 matches at 7 bases. V trimming: 5 bases; J trimming: 5 bases; junction bases outside the gene matches: 11. This CDR3 is 15 amino acids long. The V gene's germline CDR1 is SGHTA and CDR2 FQGTGA. CDR3: CASSLLGRAGETQYF. CDR3 DNA sequence: TGTGCCAGCAGCCTCCTTGGGAGGGCGGGTGAGACCCAGTACTTC.

This clonotype was counted between two and nine times. The chain employs TRBV12-3 or TRBV12-4 and TRBJ1-2; D unclear. V lost 3 bases, J lost 4 bases, and 12 bases lay in between. This CDR3 has 14 residues. The chain's CDR3 is CASSFSGVRYGYTF. CDR3 DNA sequence: TGTGCCAGCAGTTTCTCCGGGGTACGCTATGGCTACACCTTC.

Notes on this clonotype: At one of its ends the junction is not consistent with the germline gene, which may arise from a read error. The genes are TRBV6-2 or TRBV6-3 and TRBJ2-5; the D gene is possibly TRBD1 (5 bases). Germline V CDR1 and CDR2: MNHEY, SVGEGT. The CDR3 sequence is 13 residues long. Here the CDR3 reads CASTTGREETRYF. CDR3 nucleotide sequence: TGTGCCAGCACCACGGGCAGGGAAGAGACCCGGTACTTC.

The chain links TRBV24-1 to TRBJ1-2, with TRBD1 as a possible D gene (5 bases). CDR1 is KGHDR and CDR2 is SFDVKD in the germline V gene. Trimming removed 2 bases from V and 5 bases from J, with 20 bases in between. The length of the CDR3 is 17 residues. In DNA form, the CDR3 reads TGTGCCACCAGTGATTCCGAGGGGACTGACTCCTCATATGGCTACACCTTC. Protein sequence: CATSDSEGTDSSYGYTF.